This passage covers 19 T cell receptor beta chains from one sample sequenced in a study of T cells in Graves' hyperthyroidism and ophthalmopathy (dated by TCRdb to the late 2010s). Library preparation employed multiplex PCR. The reads were generated on an Illumina HiSeq 2000. Amplification of TCR beta CDR3 regions was carried out from RNA transcripts. The first round of RT-PCR for the TCR CDR3 was performed with the HTBI primer set and the Qiagen OneStep RT-PCR kit. TCRdb passed the public sequencing reads through fastp at Q25 and MiXCR, retaining productive beta sequences. Identical CDR3 protein sequences are pooled into one entry, listed with their most common genes and DNA. A total of hundreds of thousands of distinct CDR3 sequences appear in this sample, around a fifth of them only once. The ten biggest clones cover roughly 49% of the sample. What was sequenced was blood. These receptors were taken from a woman in her 70s with Graves' ophthalmopathy.

This clonotype has at least ten counts. This chain connects TRBV6-2 or TRBV6-3 to TRBJ1-1, with D perhaps TRBD1 (6 bases). Germline V gene lookup returns CDR1 MNHEY and CDR2 SVGEGT. The CDR3 consists of 12 residues. Trimming removed 10 bases at V and 0 bases at J, with 9 bases between. CDR3 bases: TGTGCCACAGGACAGATGAACACTGAAGCTTTCTTT. Its protein is CATGQMNTEAFF.

The rearrangement joins TRBV7-3 to TRBJ2-3; D is possibly TRBD1 or TRBD2 (6 bases each). Germline V gives CDR1 SGHTA, CDR2 FQGTGA. The V end was cut by 1 base, the J end by 3 bases, with 8 bases between. This CDR3 has 14 amino acids. The CDR3 reads CASSLKGGTDTQYF. The CDR3 nucleotides are TGTGCCAGCAGCTTAAAGGGGGGAACAGATACGCAGTATTTT.

Concerning this clonotype: A read error is possible here, since a much larger clone lies one base away. The chain uses TRBV11-2 and TRBJ1-6; TRBD1 agrees at 7 bases. J lost 11 bases, V lost 4 bases, and 11 bases had no gene match. Germline assignment: CDR1 SGHAT and CDR2 FQNNGV. The CDR3 runs 15 residues. This CDR3 is CASSSTTGEVPPLHF. The CDR3 region has the DNA TGTGCCAGCAGCTCAACAACAGGGGAGGTCCCACCCCTCCACTTT.

Concerning this clonotype: Possible read error: a much larger clone is one base away. The V gene is TRBV11-2, the J gene TRBJ2-2; D not resolved. The CDR3 has 13 amino acids. CDR1 SGHAT and CDR2 FQNNGV come from the germline V gene. The CDR3, as DNA: TGTGCCAGCAGCCCACGGCGCACCGAGGAGCTGTTTTTT. Its protein is CASSPRRTEELFF.

The chain recombines TRBV5-6 with TRBJ2-1; tentatively, D is TRBD2 (5 bases). The V end was cut by 0 bases, the J end by 5 bases, with 9 bases between. The CDR3 sequence is 14 residues long. Germline CDR1 SGHDT, CDR2 YYEEEE. CDR3 bases: TGTGCCAGCAGCTTGGTTTCCGGGAACAATGAGCAGTTCTTC. It yields the protein CASSLVSGNNEQFF.

This clonotype turned up a few times. The rearrangement joins TRBV28 to TRBJ2-7; a weak D match, TRBD2 (5 bases). Trimming cost V 6 bases and J 5 bases, with 14 bases left between them. Germline CDR1 MDHEN, CDR2 SYDVKM. This CDR3 has 13 amino acids. CDR3 sequence: CASRDKLGDEQYF. In nucleotides, the CDR3 is TGTGCCAGCAGAGATAAACTCGGGGACGAGCAGTACTTC.

This clonotype was observed a handful of times. The rearrangement uses TRBV3-1 and TRBJ2-1; 7 bases map to TRBD2. Per germline, CDR1 LGHDT and CDR2 YNNKEL (reference sequence). The CDR3 consists of 18 residues. The junction had 17 bases not matched to a gene; V was cut back by 4 bases and J by 5 bases. As DNA, the CDR3 is TGTGCCAGCAGCCGGAACTTTGCGGGGCTAGCGGAGAACAATGAGCAGTTCTTC. This gives the protein CASSRNFAGLAENNEQFF.

There are a few counts of this clonotype. V usage is TRBV7-9 and J usage is TRBJ1-3, with D possibly matching TRBD1 (6 bases). CDR1 and CDR2 from the germline V gene are SEHNR and FQNEAQ (reference sequence). This CDR3 region has 13 residues. Trimming cost V 6 bases and J 4 bases, with 10 bases left between them. CDR3 amino acids: CASRLGGGNTIYF. The CDR3 DNA reads TGTGCCAGCAGACTGGGGGGCGGAAACACCATATATTTT. Combining the CDR3 with reference TRBV7-9 and TRBJ1-3 gives the whole variable domain DTGVSQNPRHKITKRGQNVTFRCDPISEHNRLYWYRQTLGQGPEFLTYFQNEAQLEKSRLLSDRFSAERPKGSFSTLEIQRTEQGDSAMYLCASRLGGGNTIYFGEGSWLTVV.

There are many counts of this clonotype. The chain links TRBV28 to TRBJ2-7; 9 bases map to TRBD1. After removal of 6 bases from V and 2 bases from J, the junction contained 8 bases not matched to a gene. Germline CDR1 MDHEN, CDR2 SYDVKM. This CDR3 has 15 amino acids. CDR3 bases: TGTGCCAGCAGCAGGCCGGGACAGGGTGCCTACGAGCAGTACTTC. Protein product: CASSRPGQGAYEQYF.

This clonotype was observed a handful of times. The chain links TRBV9 to TRBJ2-7; the D call may be TRBD1 or TRBD2 (6 bases each). Per the germline V gene, CDR1 is SGDLS and CDR2 is YYNGEE. The V end was cut by 3 bases, the J end by 6 bases, with 13 bases between. The CDR3 contains 13 residues. The CDR3 sequence: CASSAGGGGEQYF. The CDR3 DNA is TGTGCCAGCAGCGCGGGTGGAGGGGGCGAGCAGTACTTC.

This clonotype was observed at least ten times. The rearrangement links TRBV15 to TRBJ2-5, with D hard to call. This CDR3 has 14 amino acids. Germline loops: CDR1 LNHNV, CDR2 YYDKDF (reference sequence). Deletions cut 2 bases from V and 4 bases from J, with 11 bases between. In DNA form, the CDR3 reads TGTGCCACCAGCAGATCCACACAGCCAGAGACCCAGTACTTC. Amino acids: CATSRSTQPETQYF.

The chain employs TRBV20-1 and TRBJ2-3; tentative D call: TRBD1 (7 bases). Germline loops: CDR1 DFQATT, CDR2 SNEGSKA (reference sequence). V was trimmed by 4 bases and J by 0 bases, leaving 14 bases between them. The length of the CDR3 is 15 residues. CDR3 region: CSATPTGTSTDTQYF. The DNA of the CDR3 is TGCAGTGCTACCCCGACAGGGACTAGCACAGATACGCAGTATTTT.

The chain recombines TRBV3-1 with TRBJ1-4, with a possible D match to TRBD1 (5 bases). Germline V gene data show CDR1 as LGHDT and CDR2 as YNNKEL (reference sequence). V shed 1 base and J shed 10 bases, with 10 bases lying between them. This CDR3 comprises 13 residues. The CDR3 is CASSQGGPGKLFF. The DNA for the CDR3 is TGTGCCAGCAGCCAAGGGGGCCCTGGAAAACTGTTTTTT.

This clonotype was counted many times. V is TRBV7-8 and J is TRBJ2-3; 11 bases are shared with TRBD1. V was pared by 5 bases and J by 0 bases, with 4 bases of the junction left unmatched. Germline V gene data show CDR1 as SGHVS and CDR2 as FQNEAQ. This CDR3 spans 16 amino acids. CDR3 bases: TGTGCCAGCAGCAGGGACAGGGGGTTTAGCACAGATACGCAGTATTTT. Its protein product is CASSRDRGFSTDTQYF.

There are a few counts of this clonotype. CDR3 DNA sequence: TGCGCCAGCAGCTTGGAAGGTGAAGCTTTCTTT. Amino acids: CASSLEGEAFF. The V call is TRBV5-1, the J call TRBJ1-1; D gene unclear. This CDR3 has 11 amino acids. V lost 0 bases and J 7 bases, leaving 4 bases between the germline ends. The V gene's germline CDR1 is SGHRS and CDR2 YFSETQ.

The J gene is TRBJ2-7, the V gene TRBV27, with D possibly being TRBD1 (6 bases). Germline V CDR1 and CDR2: MNHEY, SMNVEV (reference sequence). The CDR3 loop spans 13 amino acids. The V and J ends lost 5 bases and 1 base respectively, with 9 bases between them. The CDR3 protein is CASSKGGSYEQYF. The DNA of the CDR3 is TGTGCCAGCAGTAAAGGGGGTTCCTACGAGCAGTACTTC.

The chain has TRBV19 and TRBJ2-7, with D possibly matching TRBD2 (6 bases). Germline V gene lookup returns CDR1 LNHDA and CDR2 SQIVND (reference sequence). V was trimmed by 8 bases and J by 2 bases, leaving 16 bases between them. The CDR3 extends over 14 amino acids. DNA for the CDR3: TGTGCCAGTGCCCCGTCGGGACTGACCTACGAGCAGTACTTC. As protein: CASAPSGLTYEQYF.

V and J are TRBV4-2 and TRBJ2-3; D not resolved. Trimming removed 3 bases at V and 7 bases at J, with 8 bases between. The germline CDR1 and CDR2 sequences are LGHNA and YNFKEQ. There are 12 residues in the CDR3. The CDR3 DNA is TGTGCCAGCAGCCACCAAAGAAATACGCAGTATTTT. Translated, it gives CASSHQRNTQYF.

The J gene is TRBJ1-6, the V gene TRBV15, with 8 bases fitting TRBD1. Trimming cost V 2 bases and J 7 bases; bases outside gene matches: 4. There are 15 residues in the CDR3. Germline V lookup: CDR1 LNHNV, CDR2 YYDKDF (reference sequence). The CDR3 reads CATSRIDRGNSPLHF. DNA for the CDR3: TGTGCCACCAGCAGAATTGACAGGGGAAATTCACCCCTCCACTTT.